This T cell receptor beta chain was obtained from a study of T cells in Graves' hyperthyroidism and ophthalmopathy. Diagnoses were made from clinical symptoms, serum measures (thyroxine and TRAb), thyroid ultrasound and orbital computed tomography. The ends were cut back, 6 bases at V and 3 bases at J, with 21 bases in the middle. The CDR3 length is 17 residues. From germline, CDR1 is MDHEN and CDR2 SYDVKM. This clonotype was observed many times. The investigators amplified TCR beta CDR3 regions from RNA transcripts. The HTBI set primed first-round TCR CDR3 RT-PCR. TCRdb re-called the multiplex PCR reads with MiXCR, one entry per CDR3 protein. The table includes about 590,000 distinct CDR3 sequences, 15% to 18% detected once.

This clonotype originated in a woman in her 30s with Graves' hyperthyroidism. The genes are TRBV28 and TRBJ1-5; TRBD1 is a possible D gene (6 bases). The specimen sequenced was blood. CDR3 loop: CASRRPRLTGVNQPQHF. CDR3 nucleotide sequence: TGTGCCAGCAGGCGACCCCGCCTGACAGGAGTCAATCAGCCCCAGCATTTT.